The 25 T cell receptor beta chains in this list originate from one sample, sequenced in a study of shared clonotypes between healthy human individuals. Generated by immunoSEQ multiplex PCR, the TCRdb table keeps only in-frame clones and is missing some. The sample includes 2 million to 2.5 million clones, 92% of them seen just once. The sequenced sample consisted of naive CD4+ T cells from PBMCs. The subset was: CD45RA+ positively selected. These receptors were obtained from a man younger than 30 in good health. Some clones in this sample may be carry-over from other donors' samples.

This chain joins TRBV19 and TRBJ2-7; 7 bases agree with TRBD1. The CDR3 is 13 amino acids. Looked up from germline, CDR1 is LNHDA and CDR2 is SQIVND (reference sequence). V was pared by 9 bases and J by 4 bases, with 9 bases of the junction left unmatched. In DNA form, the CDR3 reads TGTGCCAGCCAGGGACAGCTATCTTACGAGCAGTACTTC. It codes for CASQGQLSYEQYF.

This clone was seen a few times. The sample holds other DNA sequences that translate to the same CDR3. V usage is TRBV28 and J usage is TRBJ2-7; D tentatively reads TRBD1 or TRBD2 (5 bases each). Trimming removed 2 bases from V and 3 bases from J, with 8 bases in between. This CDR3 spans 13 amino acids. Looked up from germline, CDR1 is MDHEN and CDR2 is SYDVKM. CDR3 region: CASSLVGDYEQYF. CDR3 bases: TGTGCCAGCAGTTTAGTGGGGGACTACGAGCAGTACTTC.

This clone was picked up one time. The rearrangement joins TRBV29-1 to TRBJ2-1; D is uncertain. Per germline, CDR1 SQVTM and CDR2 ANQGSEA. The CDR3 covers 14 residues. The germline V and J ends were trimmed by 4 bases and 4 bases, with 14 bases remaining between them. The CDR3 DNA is TGCAGCGTTGTTCTGGGGTTAAGATACAATGAGCAGTTCTTC. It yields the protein CSVVLGLRYNEQFF.

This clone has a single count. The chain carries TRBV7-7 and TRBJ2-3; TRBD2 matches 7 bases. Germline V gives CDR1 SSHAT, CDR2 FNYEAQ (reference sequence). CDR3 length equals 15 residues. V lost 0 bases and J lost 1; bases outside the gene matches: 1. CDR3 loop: CASSLAGGRTDTQYF. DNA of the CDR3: TGTGCCAGCAGCTTAGCGGGAGGGCGCACAGATACGCAGTATTTT.

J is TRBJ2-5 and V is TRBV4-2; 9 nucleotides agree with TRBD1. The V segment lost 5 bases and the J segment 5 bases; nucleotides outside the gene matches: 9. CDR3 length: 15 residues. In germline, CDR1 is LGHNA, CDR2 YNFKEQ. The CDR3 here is CASSNPTGGEETQYF. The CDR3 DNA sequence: TGTGCCAGCAGCAACCCGACAGGGGGTGAGGAGACCCAGTACTTC.

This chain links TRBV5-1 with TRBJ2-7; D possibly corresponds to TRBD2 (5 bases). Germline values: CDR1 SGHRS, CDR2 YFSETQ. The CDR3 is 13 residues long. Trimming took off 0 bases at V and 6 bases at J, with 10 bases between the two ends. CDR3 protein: CASSLGTAPEQYF. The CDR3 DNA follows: TGCGCCAGCAGCTTGGGGACTGCTCCCGAGCAGTACTTC. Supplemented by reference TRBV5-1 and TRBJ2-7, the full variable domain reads KAGVTQTPRYLIKTRGQQVTLSCSPISGHRSVSWYQQTPGQGLQFLFEYFSETQRNKGNFPGRFSGRQFSNSRSEMNVSTLELGDSALYLCASSLGTAPEQYFGPGTRLTVT.

The CDR3 reads CASRVSVANTGELFF. The CDR3 DNA reads TGTGCCAGTAGGGTGTCAGTCGCGAACACCGGGGAGCTGTTTTTT. The gene calls are TRBV19 and TRBJ2-2; D gene unclear. The CDR3 covers 15 residues. V dropped 6 bases and J dropped 0 bases, with 11 bases sitting between them. Germline CDR1 is LNHDA and CDR2 is SQIVND (reference sequence).

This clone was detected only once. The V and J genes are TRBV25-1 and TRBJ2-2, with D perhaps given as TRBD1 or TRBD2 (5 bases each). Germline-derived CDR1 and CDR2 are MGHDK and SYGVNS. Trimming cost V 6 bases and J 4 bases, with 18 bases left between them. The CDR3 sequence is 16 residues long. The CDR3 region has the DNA TGTGCCAGCAGCCGTGGGCCGGCAGGGACCACCGGGGAGCTGTTTTTT. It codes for CASSRGPAGTTGELFF.

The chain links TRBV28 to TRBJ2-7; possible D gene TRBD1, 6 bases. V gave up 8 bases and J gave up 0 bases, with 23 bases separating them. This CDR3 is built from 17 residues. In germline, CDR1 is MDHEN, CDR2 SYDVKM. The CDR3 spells CASRTSTDRLSSYEQYF. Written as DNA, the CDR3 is TGTGCCAGCCGAACCTCAACAGACAGGTTAAGCTCCTACGAGCAGTACTTC.

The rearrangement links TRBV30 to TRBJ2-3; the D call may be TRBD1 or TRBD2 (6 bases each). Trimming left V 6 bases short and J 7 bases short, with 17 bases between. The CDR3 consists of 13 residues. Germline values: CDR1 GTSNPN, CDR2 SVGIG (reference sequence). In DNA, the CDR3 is TGTGCCTGTAACGTAAGGGGGGCGAATACGCAGTATTTT. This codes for CACNVRGANTQYF.

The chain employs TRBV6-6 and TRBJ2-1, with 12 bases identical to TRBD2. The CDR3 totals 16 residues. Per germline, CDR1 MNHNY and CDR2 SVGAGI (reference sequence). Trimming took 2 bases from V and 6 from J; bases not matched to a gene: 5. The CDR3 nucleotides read TGTGCCAGCAGTTACCCAACTAGCGGGAGGTCCAATGAGCAGTTCTTC. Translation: CASSYPTSGRSNEQFF.

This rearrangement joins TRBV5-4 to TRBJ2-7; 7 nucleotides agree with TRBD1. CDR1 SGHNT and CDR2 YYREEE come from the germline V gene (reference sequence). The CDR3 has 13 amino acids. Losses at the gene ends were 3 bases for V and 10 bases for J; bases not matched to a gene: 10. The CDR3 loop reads CASSSPGGKGQYF. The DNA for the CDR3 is TGTGCCAGCAGCTCGCCAGGGGGAAAGGGCCAGTACTTC.

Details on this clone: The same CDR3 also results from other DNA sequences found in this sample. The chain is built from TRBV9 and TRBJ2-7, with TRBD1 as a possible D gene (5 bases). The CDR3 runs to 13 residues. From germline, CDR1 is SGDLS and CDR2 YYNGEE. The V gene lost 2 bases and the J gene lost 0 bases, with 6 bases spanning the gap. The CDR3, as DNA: TGTGCCAGCAGCGTCGACAGCTCCTACGAGCAGTACTTC. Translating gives CASSVDSSYEQYF.

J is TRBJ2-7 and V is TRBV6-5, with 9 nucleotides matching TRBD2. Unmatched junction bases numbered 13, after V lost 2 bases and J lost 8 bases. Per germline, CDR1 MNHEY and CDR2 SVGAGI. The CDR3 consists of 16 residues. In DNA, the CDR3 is TGTGCCAGCAGTTACACTTTCGGGACTAGCAGGGTCCAGCAGTACTTC. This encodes CASSYTFGTSRVQQYF.

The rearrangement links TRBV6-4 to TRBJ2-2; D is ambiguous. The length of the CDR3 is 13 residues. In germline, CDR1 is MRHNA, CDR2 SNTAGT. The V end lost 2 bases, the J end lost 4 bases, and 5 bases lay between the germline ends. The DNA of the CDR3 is TGTGCCAGCAGTGACCAGGTCACCGGGGAGCTGTTTTTT. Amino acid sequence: CASSDQVTGELFF.

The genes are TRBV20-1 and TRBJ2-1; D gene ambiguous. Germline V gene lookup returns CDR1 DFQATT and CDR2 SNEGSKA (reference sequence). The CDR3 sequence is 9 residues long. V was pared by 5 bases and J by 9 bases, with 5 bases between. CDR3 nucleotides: TGCAGTGCTTTCTTTGAGCAGTTCTTC. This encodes CSAFFEQFF.

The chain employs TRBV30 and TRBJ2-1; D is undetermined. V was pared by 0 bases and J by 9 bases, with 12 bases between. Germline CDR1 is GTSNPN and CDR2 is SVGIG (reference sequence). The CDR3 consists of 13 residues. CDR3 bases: TGTGCCTGGAGTGTGGTGTCGTTAGGTGAGCAGTTCTTC. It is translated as CAWSVVSLGEQFF.

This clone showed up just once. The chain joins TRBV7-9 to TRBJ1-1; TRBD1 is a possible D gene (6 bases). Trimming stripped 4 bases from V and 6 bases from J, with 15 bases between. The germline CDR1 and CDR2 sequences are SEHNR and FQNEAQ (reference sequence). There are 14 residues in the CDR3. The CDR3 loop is CASSSQGRGAEAFF. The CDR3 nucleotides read TGTGCCAGCAGCTCACAGGGTCGCGGCGCTGAAGCTTTCTTT. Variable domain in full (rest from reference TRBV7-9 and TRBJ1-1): DTGVSQNPRHKITKRGQNVTFRCDPISEHNRLYWYRQTLGQGPEFLTYFQNEAQLEKSRLLSDRFSAERPKGSFSTLEIQRTEQGDSAMYLCASSSQGRGAEAFFGQGTRLTVV.

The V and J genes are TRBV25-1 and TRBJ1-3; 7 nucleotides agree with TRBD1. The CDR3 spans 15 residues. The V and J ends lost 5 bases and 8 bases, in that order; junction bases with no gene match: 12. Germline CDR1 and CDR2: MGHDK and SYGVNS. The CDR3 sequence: CASSQGGLWVDTIYF. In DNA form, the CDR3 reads TGTGCCAGCAGTCAGGGGGGACTCTGGGTGGACACCATATATTTT.

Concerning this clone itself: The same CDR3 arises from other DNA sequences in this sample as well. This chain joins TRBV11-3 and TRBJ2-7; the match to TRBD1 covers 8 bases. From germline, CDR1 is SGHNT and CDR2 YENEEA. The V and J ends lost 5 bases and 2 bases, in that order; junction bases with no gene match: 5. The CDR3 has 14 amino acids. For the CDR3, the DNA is TGTGCCAGCAGCCCCGGGACAGGACCCTACGAGCAGTACTTC. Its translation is CASSPGTGPYEQYF.

The CDR3 loop is CSVEDRVRVWYTQYF. For the CDR3, the DNA is TGCAGCGTTGAAGATCGGGTCAGGGTTTGGTATACCCAGTACTTC. The chain joins TRBV29-1 to TRBJ2-5, with a tentative D call TRBD1 (5 bases). CDR1 SQVTM and CDR2 ANQGSEA come from the germline V gene. Trimming removed 0 bases at V and 8 bases at J, with 19 bases between. This CDR3 comprises 15 residues.

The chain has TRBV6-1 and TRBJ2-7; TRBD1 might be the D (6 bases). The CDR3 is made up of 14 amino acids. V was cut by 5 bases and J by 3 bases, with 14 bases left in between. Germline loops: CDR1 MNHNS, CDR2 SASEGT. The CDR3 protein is CASSPKGVGYEQYF. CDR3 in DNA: TGTGCCAGCAGTCCTAAGGGGGTAGGCTACGAGCAGTACTTC.

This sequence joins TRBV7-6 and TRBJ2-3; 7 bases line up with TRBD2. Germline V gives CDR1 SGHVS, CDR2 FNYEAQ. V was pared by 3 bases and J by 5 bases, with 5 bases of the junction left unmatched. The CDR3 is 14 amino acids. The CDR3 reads CASSLWEGEDTQYF. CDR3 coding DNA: TGTGCCAGCAGCTTGTGGGAGGGTGAAGATACGCAGTATTTT.

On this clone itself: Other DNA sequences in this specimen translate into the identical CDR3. Here the CDR3 reads CASSVAPGTEAFF. The CDR3 DNA reads TGTGCCAGCAGCGTAGCACCAGGCACTGAAGCTTTCTTT. The chain joins TRBV9 to TRBJ1-1; D remains ambiguous. The CDR3 loop spans 13 amino acids. Per the germline V gene, CDR1 is SGDLS and CDR2 is YYNGEE. Trimming shortened V by 0 bases and J by 4 bases, and 7 bases separated the two germline ends. The whole variable domain, filled in from reference TRBV9 and TRBJ1-1, reads DSGVTQTPKHLITATGQRVTLRCSPRSGDLSVYWYQQSLDQGLQFLIQYYNGEERAKGNILERFSAQQFPDLHSELNLSSLELGDSALYFCASSVAPGTEAFFGQGTRLTVV.

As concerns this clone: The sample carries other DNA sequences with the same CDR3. CDR3 residues: CASSPGLRSYEQYF. CDR3 sequence (DNA): TGTGCCAGCAGCCCCGGCCTTCGCTCCTACGAGCAGTACTTC. The chain links TRBV11-2 to TRBJ2-7, with D hard to call. This CDR3 has 14 amino acids. V was clipped by 5 bases and J by 0 bases, with 11 bases between them. Germline lookup yields CDR1 SGHAT and CDR2 FQNNGV.